This T cell receptor beta chain was recorded in a study of CD8 T cells in ankylosing spondylitis (dated by TCRdb to about 2017). Some background on the complete study: The study profiled T cell receptor beta repertoires in healthy donors and ankylosing spondylitis patients to find disease-linked TCR variants. The full study cohort was made up of approximately 24 ankylosing spondylitis patients and 108 healthy donors. Samples of peripheral blood were taken, and for ankylosing spondylitis patients, synovial fluid was collected as well.

The sample holds a few counts of this clonotype. What this receptor recognizes is not known. Qualities for individual bases were not recorded, and no much larger clone is one base off. The CDR3 sequence holds 11 residues, the cysteine and phenylalanine included. Left in the record is the CDR3 DNA by itself, 33 bases read in frame from the first base. From a lookup of the germline V gene, CDR1 and CDR2 are SGHDT and YYEEEE. V lost 4 bases and J lost 8 bases; the stretch between them is 7 bases long. TCRdb lists the instrument as Illumina MiSeq. Quantitative 5'-RACE with molecular barcodes was used to prepare TCR beta libraries. In the source study's methods: To identify disease-linked TCR variants, a new computational method was used, one built on a probabilistic model of VDJ rearrangement. TCRdb reprocessing: public reads trimmed at Q25 with fastp, clones called with MiXCR, in-frame beta chains kept. Every CDR3 protein is listed once, alongside the most common genes and DNA of its rows. These V and J calls originate from TCRdb's pipeline instead of the authors' own analysis. This sample holds some 33,000 distinct CDR3 sequences; approximately 15% were observed only once. Of the sample, 35% to 45% falls within the top ten clones.

General findings and caveats noted by the study authors: Some motif variants had previously been reported in the synovial fluid and blood of reactive arthritis patients, which suggests shared mechanisms of disease initiation. A TCR beta motif of roughly 8 highly homologous amino acid variants appeared characteristic of blood from ankylosing spondylitis patients. A CD8+ phenotype was shown by the disease-linked clones, which were found at relatively low frequencies in peripheral blood. According to the report, matched synovial fluid samples from ankylosing spondylitis patients were significantly enriched for the disease-linked clones.

This chain is built from TRBV5-6 and TRBJ2-1; the D gene cannot be named for sure. The sample taken for sequencing was blood. The clonotype originates from a male donor with ankylosing spondylitis or in good health (not recorded which). DNA sequence: TGTGCCAGCAGCCGAGGATATGAGCAGTTCTTC. The translation is CASSRGYEQFF.